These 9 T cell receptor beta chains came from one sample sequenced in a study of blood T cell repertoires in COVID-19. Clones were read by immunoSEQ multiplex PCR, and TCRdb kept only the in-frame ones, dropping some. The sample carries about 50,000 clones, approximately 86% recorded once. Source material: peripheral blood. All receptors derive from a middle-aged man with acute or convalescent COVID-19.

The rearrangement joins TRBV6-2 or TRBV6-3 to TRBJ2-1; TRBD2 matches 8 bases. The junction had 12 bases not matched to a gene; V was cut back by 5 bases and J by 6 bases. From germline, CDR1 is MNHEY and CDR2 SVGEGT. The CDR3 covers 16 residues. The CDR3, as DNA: TGTGCCAGCAGTGGGGCCGGGACTAGTAGTCGCAATGAGCAGTTCTTC. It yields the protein CASSGAGTSSRNEQFF.

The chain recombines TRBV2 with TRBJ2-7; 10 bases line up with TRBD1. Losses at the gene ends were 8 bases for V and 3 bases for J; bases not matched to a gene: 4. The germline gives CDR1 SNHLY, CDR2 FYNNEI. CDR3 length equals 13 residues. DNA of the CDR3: TGTGCCAGCGGCCGGGACAGGGGCTACGAGCAGTACGTC. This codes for CASGRDRGYEQYV.

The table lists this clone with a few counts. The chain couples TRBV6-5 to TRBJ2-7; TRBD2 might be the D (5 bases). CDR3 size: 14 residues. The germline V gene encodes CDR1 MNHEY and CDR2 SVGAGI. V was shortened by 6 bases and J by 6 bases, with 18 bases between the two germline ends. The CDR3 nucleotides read TGTGCCAGCAGGCGCACCTATCGGGCGGGCGAGCAGTACGTC. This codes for CASRRTYRAGEQYV.

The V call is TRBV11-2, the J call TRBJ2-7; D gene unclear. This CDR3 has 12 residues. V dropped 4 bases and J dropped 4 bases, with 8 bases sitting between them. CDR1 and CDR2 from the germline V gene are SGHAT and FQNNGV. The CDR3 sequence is CASSSNRYEQYV. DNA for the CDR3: TGTGCCAGCAGCTCCAACAGATACGAGCAGTACGTC.

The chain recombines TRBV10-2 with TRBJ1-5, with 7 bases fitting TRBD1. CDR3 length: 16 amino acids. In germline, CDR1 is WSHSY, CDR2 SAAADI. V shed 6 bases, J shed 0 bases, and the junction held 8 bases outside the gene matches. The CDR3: CASRATRGDSNQPQHF. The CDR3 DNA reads TGCGCCAGCAGAGCCACCAGGGGGGATAGCAATCAGCCCCAGCATTTT.

CDR3 nucleotides: TGCGCCAGCAGACCGGACCGGGACAGGGGGTCACTGAATCAGCCCCAGCATTTT. It translates to CASRPDRDRGSLNQPQHF. The rearrangement links TRBV5-1 to TRBJ1-5, with 11 bases aligning to TRBD1. The CDR3 loop spans 18 amino acids. CDR1 is SGHRS, CDR2 YFSETQ, per germline. The V gene end was trimmed by 5 bases and the J gene end by 4 bases; junction bases not matched to a gene: 14.

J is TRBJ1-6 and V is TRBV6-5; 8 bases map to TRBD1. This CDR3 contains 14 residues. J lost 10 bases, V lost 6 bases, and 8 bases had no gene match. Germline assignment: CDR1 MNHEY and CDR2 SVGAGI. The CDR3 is CASRTTGEGSPLHF. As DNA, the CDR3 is TGTGCCAGCAGGACGACAGGGGAGGGGTCACCCCTCCACTTT.

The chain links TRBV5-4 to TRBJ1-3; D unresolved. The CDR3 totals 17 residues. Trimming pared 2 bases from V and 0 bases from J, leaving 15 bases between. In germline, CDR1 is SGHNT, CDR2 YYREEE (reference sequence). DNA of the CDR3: TGTGCCAGCAGCTTACCGCCGGGGAGGTCCTCTGGAAACACCATATATTTT. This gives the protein CASSLPPGRSSGNTIYF.

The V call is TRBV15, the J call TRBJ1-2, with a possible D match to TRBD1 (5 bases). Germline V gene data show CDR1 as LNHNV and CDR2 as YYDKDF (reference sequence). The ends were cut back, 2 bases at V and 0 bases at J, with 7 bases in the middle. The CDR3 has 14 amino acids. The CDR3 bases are TGTGCCACCAGCAGACAGGGCCCTAACTATGGCTACACCTTC. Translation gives CATSRQGPNYGYTF.